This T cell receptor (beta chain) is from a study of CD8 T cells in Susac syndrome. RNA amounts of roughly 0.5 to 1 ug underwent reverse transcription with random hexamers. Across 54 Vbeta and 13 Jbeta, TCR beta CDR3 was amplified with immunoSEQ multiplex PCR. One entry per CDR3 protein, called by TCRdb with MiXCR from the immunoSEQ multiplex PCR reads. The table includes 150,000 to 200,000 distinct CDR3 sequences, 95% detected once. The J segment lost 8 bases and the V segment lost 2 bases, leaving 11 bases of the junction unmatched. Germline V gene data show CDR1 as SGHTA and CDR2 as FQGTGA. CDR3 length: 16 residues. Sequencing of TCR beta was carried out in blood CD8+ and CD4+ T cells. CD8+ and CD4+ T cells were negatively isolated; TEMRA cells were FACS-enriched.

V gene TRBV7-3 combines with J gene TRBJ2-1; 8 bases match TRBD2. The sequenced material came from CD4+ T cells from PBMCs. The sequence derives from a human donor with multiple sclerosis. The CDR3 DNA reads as TGTGCCAGCAGCTTACAACCGGGACTAGTATGGGATGAGCAGTTCTTC. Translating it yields CASSLQPGLVWDEQFF.